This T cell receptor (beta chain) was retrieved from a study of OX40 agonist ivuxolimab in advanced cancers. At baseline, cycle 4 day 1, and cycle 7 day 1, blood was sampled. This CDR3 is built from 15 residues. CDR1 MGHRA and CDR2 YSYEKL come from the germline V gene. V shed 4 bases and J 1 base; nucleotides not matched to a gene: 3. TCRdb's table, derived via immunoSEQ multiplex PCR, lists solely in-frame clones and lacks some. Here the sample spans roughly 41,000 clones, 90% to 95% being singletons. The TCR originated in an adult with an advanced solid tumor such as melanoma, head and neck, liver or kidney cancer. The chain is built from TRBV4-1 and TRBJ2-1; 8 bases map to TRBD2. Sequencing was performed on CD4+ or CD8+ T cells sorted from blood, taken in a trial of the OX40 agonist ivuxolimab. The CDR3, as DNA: TGCGCCAGCAGCCTACGGGGGGGTTCCTACAATGAGCAGTTCTTC. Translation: CASSLRGGSYNEQFF.